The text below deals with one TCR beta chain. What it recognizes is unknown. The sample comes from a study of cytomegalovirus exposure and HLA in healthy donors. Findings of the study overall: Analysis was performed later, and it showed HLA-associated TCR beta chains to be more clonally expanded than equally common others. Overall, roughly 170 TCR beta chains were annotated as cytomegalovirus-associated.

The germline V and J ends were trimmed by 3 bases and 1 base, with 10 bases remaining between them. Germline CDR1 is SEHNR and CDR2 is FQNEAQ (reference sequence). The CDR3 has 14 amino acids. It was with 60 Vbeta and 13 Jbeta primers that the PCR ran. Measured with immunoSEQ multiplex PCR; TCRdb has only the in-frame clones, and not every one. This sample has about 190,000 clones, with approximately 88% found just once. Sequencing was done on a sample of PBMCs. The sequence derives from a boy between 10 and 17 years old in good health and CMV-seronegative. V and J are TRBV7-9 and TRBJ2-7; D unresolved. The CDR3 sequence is CASSLNSISYEQYF. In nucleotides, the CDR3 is TGTGCCAGCAGCTTGAACAGTATATCCTACGAGCAGTACTTC.